The clone carrying this T cell receptor (beta chain) was seen more than once but under ten times. Library construction for TCR beta used iRepertoire HTBI primers and Arm-PCR of CDR3 regions. TCRdb reprocessed the multiplex PCR reads via MiXCR and lists one record per CDR3 protein. The sample lists around 460,000 distinct CDR3 sequences; approximately 23% were seen once. The germline V gene encodes CDR1 MNHEY and CDR2 SMNVEV (reference sequence). The ends were cut back, 8 bases at V and 6 bases at J, with 20 bases in the middle. The CDR3 loop spans 15 amino acids. Time point indicated: persistent/refractory GD, antithyroid drugs over 5 years with positive TRAb. PBMC RNA was the source of the TCR library. The sample is drawn from a study of regulatory T cells in long-lasting Graves disease.

This material consisted of peripheral blood mononuclear cells (PBMCs), taken when the disease was refractory, from a patient treated with antithyroid drugs. This sequence joins TRBV27 and TRBJ2-1; either TRBD1 or TRBD2 may fit D (5 bases each). The sequence was obtained from a female donor with Graves disease. This CDR3 is CASGVRDPRPNEQFF. In DNA form, the CDR3 reads TGTGCCAGCGGGGTCCGGGACCCTCGTCCCAATGAGCAGTTCTTC.